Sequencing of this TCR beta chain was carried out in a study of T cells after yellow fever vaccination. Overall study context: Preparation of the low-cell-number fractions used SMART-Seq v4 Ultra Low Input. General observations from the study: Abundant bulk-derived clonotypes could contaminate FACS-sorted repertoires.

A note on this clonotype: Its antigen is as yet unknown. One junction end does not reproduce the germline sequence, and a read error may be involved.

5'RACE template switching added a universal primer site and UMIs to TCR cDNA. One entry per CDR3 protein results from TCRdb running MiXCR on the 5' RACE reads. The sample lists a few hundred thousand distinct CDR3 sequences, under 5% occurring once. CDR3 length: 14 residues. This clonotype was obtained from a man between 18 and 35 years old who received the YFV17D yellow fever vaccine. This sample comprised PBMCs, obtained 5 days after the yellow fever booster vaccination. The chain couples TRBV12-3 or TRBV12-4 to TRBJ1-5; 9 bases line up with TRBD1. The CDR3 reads CASSGQGSNQPQQF. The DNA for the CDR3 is TGTGCCAGCAGTGGACAGGGGAGCAATCAGCCCCAGCAATTT.